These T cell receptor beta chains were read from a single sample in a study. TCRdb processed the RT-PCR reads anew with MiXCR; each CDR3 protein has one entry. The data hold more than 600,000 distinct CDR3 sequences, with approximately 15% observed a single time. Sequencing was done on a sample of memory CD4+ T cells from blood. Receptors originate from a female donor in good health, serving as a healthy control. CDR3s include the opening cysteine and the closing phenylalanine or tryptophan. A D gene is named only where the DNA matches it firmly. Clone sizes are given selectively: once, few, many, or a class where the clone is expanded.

CDR3 DNA: TGCGCCAGCAGCAGTCCGGACAGGGTGTACGAGCAGTACTTC
CDR3 protein: CASSSPDRVYEQYF
J gene: TRBJ2-7
clone size: .
D gene: TRBD1
V gene: TRBV5-1

CDR3 DNA: TGTGCCAGCAGTTACTTCGGGGTTACAGATACGCAGTATTTT
CDR3 protein: CASSYFGVTDTQYF
J gene: TRBJ2-3
clone size: few
D gene: .
V gene: TRBV6-2/TRBV6-3

CDR3 DNA: TGTGCCATCATGATGCAGGGTTACTACGAGCAGTACTTC
CDR3 protein: CAIMMQGYYEQYF
J gene: TRBJ2-7
clone size: many
D gene: .
V gene: TRBV10-3

CDR3 DNA: TGTGCCACATGGGACCCAACAACCCTACAGGGTGGCTATGGCTACACCTTC
CDR3 protein: CATWDPTTLQGGYGYTF
J gene: TRBJ1-2
clone size: .
D gene: .
V gene: TRBV28

CDR3 DNA: TGTGCCAGCAGTTTATATACTAGCGGGAGTTACGAGCAGTACTTC
CDR3 protein: CASSLYTSGSYEQYF
J gene: TRBJ2-7
clone size: .
D gene: TRBD2
V gene: TRBV28

CDR3 DNA: TGCGCCAGCAGCTTGGGGGACAGGGGTGAGCAGTTCTTC
CDR3 protein: CASSLGDRGEQFF
J gene: TRBJ2-1
clone size: few
D gene: TRBD1
V gene: TRBV5-1

CDR3 DNA: TGCAGTGCTTGGGGACAGGGCTTCAATCAGCCCCAGCATTTT
CDR3 protein: CSAWGQGFNQPQHF
J gene: TRBJ1-5
clone size: .
D gene: TRBD1
V gene: TRBV20-1

CDR3 DNA: TGTGCCAGCAGCGAGGAATCCAGGACTAGGGGCAAAAACATTCAGTACTTC
CDR3 protein: CASSEESRTRGKNIQYF
J gene: TRBJ2-4
clone size: .
D gene: TRBD2
V gene: TRBV9

CDR3 DNA: TGCAGTGCTAGAGAAGTTGGTAGCGGAGGGGCAGGCACGCAGTATTTT
CDR3 protein: CSAREVGSGGAGTQYF
J gene: TRBJ2-3
clone size: few
D gene: .
V gene: TRBV20-1

CDR3 DNA: TGTGCCGACCCCCTTGGGGGGGCGCTTTACGAGCAGTACTTC
CDR3 protein: CADPLGGALYEQYF
J gene: TRBJ2-7
clone size: .
D gene: .
V gene: TRBV28

CDR3 DNA: TGCGCCAGCAGCTTGATGGGCCGTGGGCAGGGGGAGACCCAGTACTTC
CDR3 protein: CASSLMGRGQGETQYF
J gene: TRBJ2-5
clone size: many
D gene: .
V gene: TRBV5-1

CDR3 DNA: TGTGCCAGCAGCAGGGTGGAAGAGACCCAGTACTTC
CDR3 protein: CASSRVEETQYF
J gene: TRBJ2-5
clone size: .
D gene: .
V gene: TRBV28

CDR3 DNA: TGTGCCAGTCAAACCTTCTCGGAGCTGTTTTTT
CDR3 protein: CASQTFSELFF
J gene: TRBJ2-2
clone size: .
D gene: .
V gene: TRBV6-2/TRBV6-3

CDR3 DNA: TGTGCCAGCAGCCGTAGCGGGAGGAACAATGAGCAGTTCTTC
CDR3 protein: CASSRSGRNNEQFF
J gene: TRBJ2-1
clone size: .
D gene: TRBD2
V gene: TRBV7-2

CDR3 DNA: TGTGCCAGCAGGACTAGCGGGAGGTATGATACGCAGTATTTT
CDR3 protein: CASRTSGRYDTQYF
J gene: TRBJ2-3
clone size: few
D gene: TRBD2
V gene: TRBV12-3/TRBV12-4

CDR3 DNA: TGCAGTGCTAGATCGACAGCTAGCACAGATACGCAGTATTTT
CDR3 protein: CSARSTASTDTQYF
J gene: TRBJ2-3
clone size: few
D gene: .
V gene: TRBV20-1

CDR3 DNA: TGCGCCAGCAGCTTCGGACAGGGGCCAGATACGCAGTATTTT
CDR3 protein: CASSFGQGPDTQYF
J gene: TRBJ2-3
clone size: many
D gene: TRBD1
V gene: TRBV5-1

CDR3 DNA: TGTGCCTGGACCGGGGGACTAGCGGGAGGACCGGTTACGCAGTATTTT
CDR3 protein: CAWTGGLAGGPVTQYF
J gene: TRBJ2-3
clone size: many
D gene: TRBD2
V gene: TRBV30

CDR3 DNA: TGTGCCAGCAGCCAAGACGACAAGGATGGTGGCTACACCTTC
CDR3 protein: CASSQDDKDGGYTF
J gene: TRBJ1-2
clone size: .
D gene: .
V gene: TRBV3-1

CDR3 DNA: TGCAGTGCTAACCCCAAAGGGGCAGGGGGCTTTGGCTACACCTTC
CDR3 protein: CSANPKGAGGFGYTF
J gene: TRBJ1-2
clone size: many
D gene: TRBD1
V gene: TRBV20-1

CDR3 DNA: TGCAGTGCTAGTTTTTCGGACATCAAAAACATTCAGTACTTC
CDR3 protein: CSASFSDIKNIQYF
J gene: TRBJ2-4
clone size: .
D gene: .
V gene: TRBV20-1

CDR3 DNA: TGTGCCAGCAGCGACCCCTTCGGGGGAAGTGGGTATGGCTACACCTTC
CDR3 protein: CASSDPFGGSGYGYTF
J gene: TRBJ1-2
clone size: few
D gene: .
V gene: TRBV6-6

CDR3 DNA: TGTGCCAGCGGTGCACAGACTCGGGGCGGGATTTCTAGCACAGATACGCAGTATTTT
CDR3 protein: CASGAQTRGGISSTDTQYF
J gene: TRBJ2-3
clone size: few
D gene: .
V gene: TRBV11-2

CDR3 DNA: TGTGCCTGGAGTAAGGACATCAACACCGGGGAGCTGTTTTTT
CDR3 protein: CAWSKDINTGELFF
J gene: TRBJ2-2
clone size: .
D gene: .
V gene: TRBV30

CDR3 DNA: TGTGCCAGCAGCTTACTCTCTAGCGGGAATGAGCAGTTCTTC
CDR3 protein: CASSLLSSGNEQFF
J gene: TRBJ2-1
clone size: few
D gene: TRBD2
V gene: TRBV7-2

CDR3 DNA: TGTGCCAGCAGCATTAACGGGAAAAGCTCCTACAATGAGCAGTTCTTC
CDR3 protein: CASSINGKSSYNEQFF
J gene: TRBJ2-1
clone size: many
D gene: .
V gene: TRBV7-2

CDR3 DNA: TGCAGTGCCATCAGCGGGGGCGCTTACAATGAGCAGTTCTTC
CDR3 protein: CSAISGGAYNEQFF
J gene: TRBJ2-1
clone size: many
D gene: TRBD2
V gene: TRBV20-1

CDR3 DNA: TGTGCCACCCACCGGGACAGGGCTGCAAACATTCAGTACTTC
CDR3 protein: CATHRDRAANIQYF
J gene: TRBJ2-4
clone size: many
D gene: TRBD1
V gene: TRBV7-2

CDR3 DNA: TGCGCCAGCCGCCCTCCCGGGACTAGCGGGAATCGGTACCAAGAGACCCAGTACTTC
CDR3 protein: CASRPPGTSGNRYQETQYF
J gene: TRBJ2-5
clone size: .
D gene: TRBD2
V gene: TRBV5-1

CDR3 DNA: TGCGCCAGCAGCCAGAGTCCCCCACAGGGTTCGAGCAATCAGCCCCAGCATTTT
CDR3 protein: CASSQSPPQGSSNQPQHF
J gene: TRBJ1-5
clone size: many
D gene: .
V gene: TRBV4-3

CDR3 DNA: TGTGCCAGCTCACCACCCGGAGGGGGGAGTGATGGCTACACCTTC
CDR3 protein: CASSPPGGGSDGYTF
J gene: TRBJ1-2
clone size: few
D gene: .
V gene: TRBV18

CDR3 DNA: TGTGCTAGCAGCGGGAGTAGCGGCCATGAGCTGTTCTTC
CDR3 protein: CASSGSSGHELFF
J gene: TRBJ2-1
clone size: .
D gene: TRBD2
V gene: TRBV7-7

CDR3 DNA: TGTGCCAGCAGCTTACAGGGTGGTAGCAATCAGCCCCAGCATTTT
CDR3 protein: CASSLQGGSNQPQHF
J gene: TRBJ1-5
clone size: many
D gene: .
V gene: TRBV7-2

CDR3 DNA: TGTGCCATCAGTGACAGAAGATTGACTGGAAACACCATATATTTT
CDR3 protein: CAISDRRLTGNTIYF
J gene: TRBJ1-3
clone size: .
D gene: .
V gene: TRBV10-3

CDR3 DNA: TGTGCCAGCGGGGGTGTCCTTGGGGCCAACGTCCTGACTTTC
CDR3 protein: CASGGVLGANVLTF
J gene: TRBJ2-6
clone size: few
D gene: .
V gene: TRBV27

CDR3 DNA: TGCGCCAGCAGCCCTAGCCCGGGCCCGGGCACAGATACGCACTATTTT
CDR3 protein: CASSPSPGPGTDTHYF
J gene: TRBJ2-3
clone size: .
D gene: .
V gene: TRBV5-1

CDR3 DNA: TGTGCCACCAGTGATGCCATGGGCAGTAGGCCGCCCCAGCATTTT
CDR3 protein: CATSDAMGSRPPQHF
J gene: TRBJ1-5
clone size: .
D gene: .
V gene: TRBV24-1